Listed below are T cell receptor beta chains from one sample, sequenced in a study of cytomegalovirus exposure and HLA in healthy donors. The method was immunoSEQ multiplex PCR; TCRdb's version includes in-frame clones alone and lacks a portion of them. The sample yields about 140,000 clones, over 80% seen once. Source material: PBMCs. The receptor source for this set is a female donor in good health and CMV-seronegative. Each CDR3 is given with its conserved first and last residue. A D gene is named only where the DNA matches it firmly. Size tells how often a clone was seen (once, few, many) or the class of an expanded clone, and some rows leave it out.

j_call v_call clone_size d_call cdr3_nt cdr3_aa
TRBJ1-5 TRBV18 . TRBD1 TGTGCCAGCTCACTCCGAGCCCAGGGGGCGAATCAGCCCCAGCATTTT CASSLRAQGANQPQHF
TRBJ2-7 TRBV30 . TRBD2 TGTGCCTCTCACCCGTCAGCGGGAGATGAGCAGTACTTC CASHPSAGDEQYF
TRBJ1-4 TRBV5-1 . TRBD1 TGCGCCAGCAGCTTGGGCAGGGGGAAGGAAAAACTGTTTTTT CASSLGRGKEKLFF
TRBJ1-6 TRBV18 once . TGTGCCAGCTCACCACGACAGCCCTCTCAGGATTCACCCCTCCACTTT CASSPRQPSQDSPLHF
TRBJ2-7 TRBV4-1 . TRBD1 TGCGCCAGCAGCCAGGGACAGGGTTACCCCTACGAGCAGTACTTC CASSQGQGYPYEQYF
TRBJ2-7 TRBV2 . . TGTGCCAGCAGTGTGGCCCCTTCCTACGAGCAGTACTTC CASSVAPSYEQYF
TRBJ1-5 TRBV27 . . TGTGCCAGCCGCCCTGAGCCCCATCAGCCCCAGCATTTT CASRPEPHQPQHF
TRBJ2-1 TRBV18 . TRBD1 TGTGCCAGCTCACCTAACCGGGACAGGGGATGGTTCTTC CASSPNRDRGWFF
TRBJ2-3 TRBV5-1 . . TGCGCCAGCAGCCTCCTCTCGACTGCTAGCACAGATACGCAGTATTTT CASSLLSTASTDTQYF
TRBJ2-2 TRBV25-1 . TRBD2 TGTGCCAGCAGTAACTTAGCGGGAGTCACCGGGGAGCTGTTTTTT CASSNLAGVTGELFF
TRBJ2-2 TRBV5-8 . . TGTGCCAGCAGCATCCTTGGAGGGTCGAACACCGGGGAGCTGTTTTTT CASSILGGSNTGELFF
TRBJ2-3 TRBV5-4 . TRBD2 TGTGCCAGCAGCTTGGCCCACGGACTAGCGGGGACACTTACGCAGTATTTT CASSLAHGLAGTLTQYF
TRBJ2-1 TRBV5-4 . TRBD1 TGTGCCAGCAGGGGACAGGGGGGGCCCGATGAGCAGTTCTTC CASRGQGGPDEQFF
TRBJ2-7 TRBV9 . TRBD1 TGTGCCAGCAGCGCACAGACAGGGGGCTCCTACGAGCAGTACTTC CASSAQTGGSYEQYF
TRBJ2-2 TRBV25-1 . . TGTGCCAGCAGTGATCAGGCTTACACCGGGGAGCTGTTTTTT CASSDQAYTGELFF
TRBJ2-5 TRBV5-1 . . TGCGCCAGCAGCCAAGGGACACTCCAAGAGACCCAGTACTTC CASSQGTLQETQYF
TRBJ2-5 TRBV5-4 . . TGTGCCAGCAGCTTGTTTGGAGGGAGCCCAGGGGAGACCCAGTACTTC CASSLFGGSPGETQYF
TRBJ1-6 TRBV30 . . TGTGCCTGGAGTGAGGGGGTGACGCGGTCACCCCTCCACTTT CAWSEGVTRSPLHF
TRBJ1-2 TRBV5-1 . . TGCGCCAGCAGCGCCCGGACAGAGGCGACTAACTATGGCTACACCTTC CASSARTEATNYGYTF
TRBJ2-1 TRBV4-1 . TRBD2 TGCGCCAGCAGCCAAATGGAGCCGGGACTAGCGGGAGGGCCGTTAAGGGACGAGTTCTTC CASSQMEPGLAGGPLRDEFF
TRBJ2-7 TRBV18 . TRBD1 TGTGCCAGCTCACCATCAGGGGGCCCCTACGAGCAGTACTTC CASSPSGGPYEQYF
TRBJ2-4 TRBV27 few . TGTGCCAGCAAAAGTGGGCAGGGCACAGGAGAAAACATTCAGTACTTC CASKSGQGTGENIQYF
TRBJ1-5 TRBV11-2 . TRBD1 TGTGCCAGCAGCAAGGGACAGGGCCATAGCAATCAGCCCCAGCATTTT CASSKGQGHSNQPQHF
TRBJ2-5 TRBV5-6 . TRBD2 TGTGCCAGCAGCTTGGTAGCGGGAGTGGAGACCCAGTACTTC CASSLVAGVETQYF
TRBJ1-2 TRBV6-1 . . TGTGCCAGCAGTGAAGATGGGGAGGCCTATGGCTACACCTTC CASSEDGEAYGYTF